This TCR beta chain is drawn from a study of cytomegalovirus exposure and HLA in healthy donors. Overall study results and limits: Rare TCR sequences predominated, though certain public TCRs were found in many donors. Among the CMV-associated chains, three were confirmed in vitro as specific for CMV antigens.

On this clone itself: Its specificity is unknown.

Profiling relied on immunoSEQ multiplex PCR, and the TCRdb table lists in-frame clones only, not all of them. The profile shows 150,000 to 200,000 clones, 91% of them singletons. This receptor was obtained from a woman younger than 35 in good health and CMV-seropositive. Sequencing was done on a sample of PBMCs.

The DNA for the CDR3 is TGTGCCACCAGCAGGGGAGGACAAGAGACCCAGTACTTC. Residues: CATSRGGQETQYF. The V and J genes are TRBV15 and TRBJ2-5; a possible D gene is TRBD2 (6 bases). With 3 bases removed from V and 2 bases from J, the gap between germline ends came to 7 bases. Germline V lookup: CDR1 LNHNV, CDR2 YYDKDF (reference sequence). CDR3 size: 13 residues. The full variable domain, with the rest looked up from reference TRBV15 and TRBJ2-5, is DAMVIQNPRYQVTQFGKPVTLSCSQTLNHNVMYWYQQKSSQAPKLLFHYYDKDFNNEADTPDNFQSRRPNTSFCFLDIRSPGLGDTAMYLCATSRGGQETQYFGPGTRLLVL.